The table lists the clone carrying this T cell receptor beta chain with many counts. Its matching antigen is unknown. This record belongs to a study of human T cells and chemical hapten exposure. Study context: DPC 0.01% went on the upper back by patch test, with reading at 6 days.

The time point: pre-sensitization, week 0. Treatment noted: therapeutic diphenylcyclopropenone sensitization with weekly scalp DPC. The CDR3 is 13 residues long. V was trimmed by 4 bases and J by 6 bases, leaving 12 bases between them. Germline V gene data show CDR1 as SGHAT and CDR2 as FQDESV (reference sequence). Findings and caveats of the study: It was expanded TCRs that formed significantly more large CDR3 similarity clusters than controls did.

Individual cDNA molecules had unique molecular identifiers attached to them by the library. TCRdb ran MiXCR on the RACE reads and lists one entry per CDR3 protein. The profile covers tens of thousands of distinct CDR3 sequences, with about 7.4% appearing a single time and about 1.2% taken by the ten largest. This sequence was found in a woman aged 50 to 65 with alopecia areata. Some clones in this sample may be carry-over from other donors' samples. The sample consisted of whole blood, taken in connection with sensitization to the hapten diphenylcyclopropenone (DPC). V and J are TRBV11-1 and TRBJ1-1, with D unclear. CDR3 residues: CASSSTRHAEAFF. The CDR3 nucleotides are TGTGCCAGCAGCTCCACCCGACACGCTGAAGCTTTCTTT.